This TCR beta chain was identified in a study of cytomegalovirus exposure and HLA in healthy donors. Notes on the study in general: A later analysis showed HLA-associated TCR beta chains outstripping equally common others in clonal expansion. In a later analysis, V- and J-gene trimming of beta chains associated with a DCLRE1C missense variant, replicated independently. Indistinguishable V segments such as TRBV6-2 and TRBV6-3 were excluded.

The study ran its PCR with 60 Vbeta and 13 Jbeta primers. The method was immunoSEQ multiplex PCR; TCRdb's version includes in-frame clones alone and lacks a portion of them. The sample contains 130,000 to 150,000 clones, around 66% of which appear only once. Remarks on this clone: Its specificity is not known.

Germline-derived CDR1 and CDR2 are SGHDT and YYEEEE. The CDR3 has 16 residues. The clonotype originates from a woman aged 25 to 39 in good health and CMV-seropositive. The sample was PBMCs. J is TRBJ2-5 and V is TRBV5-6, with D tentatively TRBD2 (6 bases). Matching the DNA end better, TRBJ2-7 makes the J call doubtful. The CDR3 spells CASSPMGYGSSYEQYF. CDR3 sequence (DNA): TGTGCCAGCAGCCCGATGGGGTACGGGAGCTCCTACGAGCAGTACTTC.